The 19 T cell receptor beta chains below were found in one sample sequenced in a study of CD4 T cells in relation to SARS-CoV-2 and coronaviruses. Unexposed donor CD4+ T cells date from about 2011-2018, before the COVID-19 pandemic. TCRdb's copy holds only in-frame clones and misses some; the assay was immunoSEQ multiplex PCR. The table includes approximately 70,000 clones, 93% detected once. The sequenced material came from naive CD4+ T cells from PBMCs. Subset indicated: naive CD4+ T cells isolated by negative enrichment. The receptor source for this set is a human donor in good health.

V gene TRBV9 combines with J gene TRBJ2-2, with D perhaps matching TRBD2 (5 bases). The V and J ends lost 4 bases and 4 bases respectively, with 14 bases between them. The CDR3 is 15 amino acids. CDR1 SGDLS and CDR2 YYNGEE come from the germline V gene. This CDR3 reads CASSREQWATGELFF. CDR3 DNA: TGTGCCAGCAGCAGGGAGCAATGGGCCACCGGGGAGCTGTTTTTT.

As regards this clone: Other DNA sequences in the sample encode the same CDR3. Here the CDR3 reads CASSSDGYEQYF. CDR3 sequence (DNA): TGTGCCAGCAGCTCCGACGGCTACGAGCAGTACTTC. V is TRBV7-9 and J is TRBJ2-7; no clear D. The CDR3 is 12 residues long. V lost 4 bases, J lost 3 bases, and 7 bases lay in between. Per germline, CDR1 SEHNR and CDR2 FQNEAQ (reference sequence). The whole variable domain, filled in from reference TRBV7-9 and TRBJ2-7, reads DTGVSQNPRHKITKRGQNVTFRCDPISEHNRLYWYRQTLGQGPEFLTYFQNEAQLEKSRLLSDRFSAERPKGSFSTLEIQRTEQGDSAMYLCASSSDGYEQYFGPGTRLTVT.

The chain carries TRBV28 and TRBJ2-7; D unclear. V was trimmed by 4 bases and J by 4 bases, leaving 11 bases between them. The CDR3 runs 13 residues. The germline V gene encodes CDR1 MDHEN and CDR2 SYDVKM. The CDR3 DNA follows: TGTGCCAGCAGTTCTAGACCGCATTACGAGCAGTACTTC. This encodes CASSSRPHYEQYF.

This chain joins TRBV19 and TRBJ1-3; D is unresolved. The germline gives CDR1 LNHDA, CDR2 SQIVND (reference sequence). V shed 8 bases and J shed 4 bases, with 6 bases lying between them. The CDR3 covers 11 residues. The CDR3 nucleotides are TGTGCCAGTTGCCTGGGAAACACCATATATTTT. It codes for CASCLGNTIYF.

V is TRBV9 and J is TRBJ2-1; TRBD2 matches at 16 bases. The junction had 19 bases not matched to a gene; V was cut back by 3 bases and J by 4 bases. CDR3 length: 22 amino acids. CDR1 is SGDLS, CDR2 YYNGEE, per germline. The CDR3 DNA sequence: TGTGCCAGCAGCGCTAACGCCGGGACTAGCGGGGGGGACCCTCGGGAGTACAATGAGCAGTTCTTC. It yields the protein CASSANAGTSGGDPREYNEQFF.

This chain links TRBV7-2 with TRBJ2-3; D perhaps matches TRBD2 (5 bases). The V gene lost 8 bases and the J gene lost 0 bases, with 15 bases spanning the gap. The CDR3 has 15 residues. CDR1 and CDR2 from the germline V gene are SGHTA and FQGNSA. The CDR3 spells CASSSGLGSTDTQYF. DNA of the CDR3: TGTGCCAGCTCCTCGGGGTTGGGGAGCACAGATACGCAGTATTTT.

The chain uses TRBV24-1 and TRBJ2-1, with 8 bases identical to TRBD2. The J segment lost 8 bases and the V segment lost 7 bases, leaving 6 bases of the junction unmatched. Germline lookup yields CDR1 KGHDR and CDR2 SFDVKD. The length of the CDR3 is 13 residues. The CDR3 loop reads CATRSGSKDEQFF. In DNA form, the CDR3 reads TGTGCCACCAGAAGCGGGAGTAAAGATGAGCAGTTCTTC.

In its sample, this clone was seen once. The rearrangement uses TRBV7-3 and TRBJ2-7; weak D call: TRBD2 (6 bases). Trimming stripped 1 base from V and 1 base from J, with 8 bases between. The CDR3 consists of 14 residues. CDR1 and CDR2 from the germline V gene are SGHTA and FQGTGA. CDR3 residues: CASSLMEGSYEQYF. CDR3 DNA: TGTGCCAGCAGCTTAATGGAGGGGTCCTACGAGCAGTACTTC.

The gene calls are TRBV5-1 and TRBJ2-3; D unresolved. The V end lost 2 bases, the J end lost 4 bases, and 5 bases lay between the germline ends. The CDR3 length is 12 residues. Germline values: CDR1 SGHRS, CDR2 YFSETQ. The CDR3 sequence: CASSFPADTQYF. CDR3 DNA sequence: TGCGCCAGCAGCTTCCCCGCAGATACGCAGTATTTT.

The chain combines TRBV28 with TRBJ2-4, with D unclear. V was shortened by 6 bases and J by 0 bases, with 6 bases between the two germline ends. Germline-derived CDR1 and CDR2 are MDHEN and SYDVKM. The CDR3 runs to 13 residues. The CDR3 DNA reads TGTGCCAGCAGGCACGTAGCCAAAAACATTCAGTACTTC. This translates into CASRHVAKNIQYF.

CDR3: CAWSVLRGQYGYTF. The DNA of the CDR3 is TGTGCCTGGAGTGTACTCAGGGGGCAATATGGCTACACCTTC. The chain combines TRBV30 with TRBJ1-2; 8 positions match TRBD1. V was clipped by 0 bases and J by 5 bases; unmatched bases: 5. The germline gives CDR1 GTSNPN, CDR2 SVGIG (reference sequence). CDR3 length: 14 residues.

The chain is built from TRBV9 and TRBJ2-7, with 8 bases identical to TRBD1. CDR1 is SGDLS, CDR2 YYNGEE, per germline. Trimming at V came to 3 bases and at J to 3 bases, leaving 5 bases not matched to a gene. The CDR3 length is 14 residues. The CDR3 DNA reads as TGTGCCAGCAGCGCCGACAGGGGCGGCTACGAGCAGTACTTC. As protein: CASSADRGGYEQYF.

This clone was seen just once. The CDR3 sequence: CSVSSGANVLTF. CDR3 nucleotides: TGCAGCGTTAGCTCTGGGGCCAACGTCCTGACTTTC. This chain connects TRBV29-1 to TRBJ2-6; no reliable D call. There are 12 residues in the CDR3. The V end was cut by 5 bases, the J end by 0 bases, with 2 bases between. Germline V gives CDR1 SQVTM, CDR2 ANQGSEA.

The chain recombines TRBV24-1 with TRBJ2-3; 10 bases match TRBD1. J lost 5 bases, V lost 6 bases, and 16 bases had no gene match. Germline V CDR1 and CDR2: KGHDR, SFDVKD. This CDR3 region has 18 residues. CDR3 amino acids: CATSSKGAGTGVQDTQYF. The CDR3 DNA is TGTGCCACCAGTTCAAAGGGAGCGGGGACAGGGGTGCAAGATACGCAGTATTTT.

The gene calls are TRBV25-1 and TRBJ2-5, with 10 bases lining up with TRBD1. Germline V CDR1 and CDR2: MGHDK, SYGVNS. The CDR3 loop spans 15 amino acids. J was trimmed by 4 bases and V by 7 bases; bases with no gene match: 9. CDR3 amino acids: CASTRDRGGLETQYF. The CDR3 DNA is TGTGCCAGCACTCGGGACAGGGGAGGTTTAGAGACCCAGTACTTC.

CDR3 protein: CASSSGTGSGRHSPLHF. Here the CDR3 DNA reads TGTGCCAGCAGCTCCGGGACAGGGTCGGGTAGACATTCACCCCTCCACTTT. This chain uses TRBV7-9 with TRBJ1-6; TRBD1 matches 9 bases. Trimming cost V 4 bases and J 8 bases; bases outside gene matches: 12. The CDR3 has 17 amino acids. Germline V CDR1 and CDR2: SEHNR, FQNEAQ (reference sequence). Filled out from reference TRBV7-9 and TRBJ1-6, the complete variable domain reads DTGVSQNPRHKITKRGQNVTFRCDPISEHNRLYWYRQTLGQGPEFLTYFQNEAQLEKSRLLSDRFSAERPKGSFSTLEIQRTEQGDSAMYLCASSSGTGSGRHSPLHFGNGTRLTVT.

The genes are TRBV3-1 (or the pseudogene TRBV3-2) and TRBJ2-1, with TRBD2 matching over 12 bases. CDR1 is LGHDT and CDR2 is YNNKEL in the germline V gene (reference sequence). V shed 2 bases and J 7 bases; nucleotides not matched to a gene: 6. The CDR3 is 16 residues long. This CDR3 is CASSQSSGRAENEQFF. For the CDR3, the DNA is TGTGCCAGCAGCCAATCTAGCGGGAGGGCCGAGAATGAGCAGTTCTTC.

This chain links TRBV18 with TRBJ1-5; possible D gene TRBD1, 5 bases. Germline V CDR1 and CDR2: KGHSH, LQKENI. The CDR3 contains 15 residues. V was pared by 1 base and J by 0 bases, with 7 bases between. The CDR3 protein is CASSPRQSSNQPQHF. The CDR3, as DNA: TGTGCCAGCTCACCACGACAGAGTAGCAATCAGCCCCAGCATTTT.

This chain joins TRBV18 and TRBJ2-7; D possibly corresponds to TRBD1 (6 bases). Germline-derived CDR1 and CDR2 are KGHSH and LQKENI. CDR3 length equals 17 residues. Trimming removed 2 bases at V and 5 bases at J, with 22 bases between. The CDR3 spells CASSPSGAASGFHEQYF. As DNA, the CDR3 is TGTGCCAGCTCACCATCAGGGGCCGCCAGCGGTTTCCACGAGCAGTACTTC.